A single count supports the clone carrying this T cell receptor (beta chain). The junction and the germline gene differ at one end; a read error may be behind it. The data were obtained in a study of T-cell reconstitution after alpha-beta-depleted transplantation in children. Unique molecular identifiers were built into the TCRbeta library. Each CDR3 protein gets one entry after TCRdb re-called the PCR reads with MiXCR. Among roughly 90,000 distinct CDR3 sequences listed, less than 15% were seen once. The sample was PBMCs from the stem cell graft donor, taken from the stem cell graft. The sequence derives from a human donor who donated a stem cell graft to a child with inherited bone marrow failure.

The CDR3 DNA is TGTGCCAGCAGCTCCTCAGGAGCCCAAAACATTCAGTACTTC. It is translated as CASSSSGAQNIQYF. This chain uses TRBV6-5 with TRBJ2-4; D remains unclear. This CDR3 contains 14 residues. From germline, CDR1 is MNHEY and CDR2 SVGAGI.